The clone carrying this TCR beta chain is a singleton in its sample. The target antigen is unknown. The CDR3 is 14 residues long. Germline CDR1 is MNHNY and CDR2 is SVGAGI (reference sequence). V shed 5 bases and J 1 base; nucleotides not matched to a gene: 4. This entry belongs to a study of cytomegalovirus exposure and HLA in healthy donors. Study-level background: Of 300 to 500 genotyped donors, 70% to 85% clustered with self-reported Caucasian donors.

The PCR contained 60 Vbeta and 13 Jbeta primers. Some clones are missing from TCRdb's copy, which holds only in-frame ones; the method was immunoSEQ multiplex PCR. The table has 95,000 to 120,000 clones, under 70% seen once. Study findings and constraints: Certain indistinguishable V segments, among them TRBV6-2 and TRBV6-3, were excluded. In an earlier analysis, productive rearrangement rates for most beta V segments clustered near 87% or 30%.

Sequenced material: PBMCs. The V gene is TRBV6-6, the J gene TRBJ1-1; 7 bases are a match to TRBD1. This sequence originates from a man aged 18-30 years in good health and CMV-seropositive. The CDR3, as DNA: TGTGCCAGCAGTCCAGGGGGAACGAACACTGAAGCTTTCTTT. Translation: CASSPGGTNTEAFF.